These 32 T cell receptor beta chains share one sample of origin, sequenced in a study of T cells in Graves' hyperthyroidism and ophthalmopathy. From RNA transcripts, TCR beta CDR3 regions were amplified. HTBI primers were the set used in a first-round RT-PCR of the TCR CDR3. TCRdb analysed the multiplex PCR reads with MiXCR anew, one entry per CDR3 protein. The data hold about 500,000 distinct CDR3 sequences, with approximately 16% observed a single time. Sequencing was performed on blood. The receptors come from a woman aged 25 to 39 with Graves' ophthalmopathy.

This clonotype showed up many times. The CDR3 sequence: CASSGTFYEQYF. CDR3 in DNA: TGTGCCAGCAGCGGGACATTCTACGAGCAGTACTTC. The chain recombines TRBV11-1 with TRBJ2-7; D is possibly TRBD1 (6 bases). Germline V gives CDR1 SGHAT, CDR2 FQDESV (reference sequence). The V end was cut by 5 bases, the J end by 3 bases, with 8 bases between. The CDR3 extends over 12 amino acids. The entire variable domain, with the rest obtained from reference TRBV11-1 and TRBJ2-7, is as follows: EAEVAQSPRYKITEKSQAVAFWCDPISGHATLYWYRQILGQGPELLVQFQDESVVDDSQLPKDRFSAERLKGVDSTLKIQPAELGDSAMYLCASSGTFYEQYFGPGTRLTVT.

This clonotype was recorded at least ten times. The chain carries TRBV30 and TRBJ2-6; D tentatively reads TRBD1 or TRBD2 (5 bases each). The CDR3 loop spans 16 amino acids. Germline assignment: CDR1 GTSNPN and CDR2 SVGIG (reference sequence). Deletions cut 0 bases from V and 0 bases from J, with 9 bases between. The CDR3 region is CAWSVKGPSGANVLTF. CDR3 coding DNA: TGTGCCTGGAGTGTAAAGGGACCCTCTGGGGCCAACGTCCTGACTTTC.

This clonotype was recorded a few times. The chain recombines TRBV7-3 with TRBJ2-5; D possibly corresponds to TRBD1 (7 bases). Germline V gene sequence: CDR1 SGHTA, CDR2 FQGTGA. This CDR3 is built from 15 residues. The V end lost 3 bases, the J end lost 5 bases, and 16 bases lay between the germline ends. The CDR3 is CASSFGPGGRETQYF. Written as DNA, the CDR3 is TGTGCCAGCAGCTTTGGTCCAGGGGGGAGGGAGACCCAGTACTTC.

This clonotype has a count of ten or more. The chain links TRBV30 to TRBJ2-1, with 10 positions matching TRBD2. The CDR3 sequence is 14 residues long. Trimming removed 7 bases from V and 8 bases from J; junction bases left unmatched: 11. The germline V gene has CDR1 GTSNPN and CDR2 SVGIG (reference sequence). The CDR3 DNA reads TGTGCCTCCCCGGCTAGCGGGAGTTCCGATGAGCAGTTCTTC. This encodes CASPASGSSDEQFF.

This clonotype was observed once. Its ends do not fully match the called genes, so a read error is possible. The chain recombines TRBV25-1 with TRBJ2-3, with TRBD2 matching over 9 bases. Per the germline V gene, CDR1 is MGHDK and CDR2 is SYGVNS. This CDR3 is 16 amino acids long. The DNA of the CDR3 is TGTGCCAGCAGCCTGAGTAGCGGGGGAGGGGCGGATACGCGGTATTTT. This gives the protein CASSLSSGGGADTRYF.

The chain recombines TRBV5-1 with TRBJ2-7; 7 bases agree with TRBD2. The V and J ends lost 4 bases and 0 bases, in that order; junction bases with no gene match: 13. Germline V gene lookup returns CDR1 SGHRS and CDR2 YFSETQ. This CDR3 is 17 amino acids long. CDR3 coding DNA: TGCGCCAGCAGCCAAGATCCCCGGGACTATCCCTCCTACGAGCAGTACTTC. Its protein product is CASSQDPRDYPSYEQYF.

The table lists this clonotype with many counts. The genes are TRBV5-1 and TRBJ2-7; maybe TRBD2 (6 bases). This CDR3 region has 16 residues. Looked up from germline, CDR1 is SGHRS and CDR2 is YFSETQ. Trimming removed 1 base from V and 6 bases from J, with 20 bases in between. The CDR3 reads CASSLQGLGLGGEQYF. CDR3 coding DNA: TGCGCCAGCAGCTTGCAGGGACTCGGCCTGGGTGGCGAGCAGTACTTC.

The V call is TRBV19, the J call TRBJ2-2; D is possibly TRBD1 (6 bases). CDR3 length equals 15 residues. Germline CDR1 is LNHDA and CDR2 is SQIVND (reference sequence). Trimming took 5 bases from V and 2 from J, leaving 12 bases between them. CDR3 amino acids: CASSSDSPNTGELFF. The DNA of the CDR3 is TGTGCCAGTAGTTCGGACAGCCCAAACACCGGGGAGCTGTTTTTT.

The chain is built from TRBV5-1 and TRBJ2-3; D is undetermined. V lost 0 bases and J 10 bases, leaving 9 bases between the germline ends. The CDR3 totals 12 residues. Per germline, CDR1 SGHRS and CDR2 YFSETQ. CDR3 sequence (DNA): TGCGCCAGCAGCTTGGAGTTCGATGCGCAGTATTTT. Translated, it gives CASSLEFDAQYF.

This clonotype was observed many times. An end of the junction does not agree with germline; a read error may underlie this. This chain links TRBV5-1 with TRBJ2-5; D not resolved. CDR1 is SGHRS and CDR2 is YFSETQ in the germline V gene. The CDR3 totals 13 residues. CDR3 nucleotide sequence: TGTGCCAGCAGCCTCGGGTCGGGAGAGACCCAGTACTTC. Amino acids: CASSLGSGETQYF.

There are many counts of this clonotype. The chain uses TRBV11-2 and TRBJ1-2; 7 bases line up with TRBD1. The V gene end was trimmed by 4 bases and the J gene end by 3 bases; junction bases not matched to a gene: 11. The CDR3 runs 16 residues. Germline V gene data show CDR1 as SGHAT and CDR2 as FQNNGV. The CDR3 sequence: CASSSLVRDSHYGYTF. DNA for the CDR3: TGTGCCAGCAGCTCTTTAGTACGGGACAGCCACTATGGCTACACCTTC.

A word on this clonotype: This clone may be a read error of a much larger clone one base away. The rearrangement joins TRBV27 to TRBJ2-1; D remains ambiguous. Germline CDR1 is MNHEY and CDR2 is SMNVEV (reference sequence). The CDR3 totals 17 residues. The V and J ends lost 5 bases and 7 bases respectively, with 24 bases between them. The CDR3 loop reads CASSPRTMSELSNEQFF. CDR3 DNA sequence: TGTGCCAGCAGTCCAAGGACGATGTCAGAGTTGAGTAATGAGCAGTTCTTC.

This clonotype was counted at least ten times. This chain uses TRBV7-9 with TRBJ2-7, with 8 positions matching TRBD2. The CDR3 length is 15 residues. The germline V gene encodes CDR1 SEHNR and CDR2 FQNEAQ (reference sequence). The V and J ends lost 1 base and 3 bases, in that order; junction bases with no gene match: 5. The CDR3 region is CASSLGMSGSYEQYF. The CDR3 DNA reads TGTGCCAGCAGCTTAGGGATGAGCGGGAGCTACGAGCAGTACTTC.

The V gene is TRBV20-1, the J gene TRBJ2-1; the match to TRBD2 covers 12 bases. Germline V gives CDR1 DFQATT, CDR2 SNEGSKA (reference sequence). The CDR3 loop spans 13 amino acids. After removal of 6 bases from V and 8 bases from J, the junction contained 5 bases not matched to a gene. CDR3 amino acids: CSAPGLAGYEQFF. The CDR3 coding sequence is TGCAGTGCCCCGGGACTAGCGGGTTATGAGCAGTTCTTC.

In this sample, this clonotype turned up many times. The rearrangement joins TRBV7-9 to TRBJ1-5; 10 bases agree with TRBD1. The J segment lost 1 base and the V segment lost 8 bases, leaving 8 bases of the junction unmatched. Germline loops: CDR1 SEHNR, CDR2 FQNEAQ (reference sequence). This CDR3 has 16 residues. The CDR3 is CASATGGSHSNQPQHF. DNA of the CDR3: TGTGCCAGCGCGACAGGGGGCTCGCACAGCAATCAGCCCCAGCATTTT.

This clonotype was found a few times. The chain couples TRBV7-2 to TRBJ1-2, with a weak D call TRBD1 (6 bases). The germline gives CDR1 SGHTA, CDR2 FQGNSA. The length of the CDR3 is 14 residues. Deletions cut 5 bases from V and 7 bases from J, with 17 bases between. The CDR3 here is CASSLEGGIGGYTF. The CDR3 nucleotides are TGTGCCAGCAGCCTGGAAGGGGGTATCGGTGGCTACACCTTC.

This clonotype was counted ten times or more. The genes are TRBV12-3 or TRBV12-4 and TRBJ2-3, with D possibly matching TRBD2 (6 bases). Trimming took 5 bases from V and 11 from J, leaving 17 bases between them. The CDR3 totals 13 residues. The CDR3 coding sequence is TGTGCCAGCAGTCTCAAGGAGACTAGTCGGCAGTATTTT. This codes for CASSLKETSRQYF.

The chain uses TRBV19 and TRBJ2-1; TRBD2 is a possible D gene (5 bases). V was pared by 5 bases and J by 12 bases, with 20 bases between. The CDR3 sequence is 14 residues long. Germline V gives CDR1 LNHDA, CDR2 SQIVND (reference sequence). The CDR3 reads CASSVVASWLGQFF. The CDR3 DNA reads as TGTGCCAGTAGTGTCGTCGCTAGCTGGCTTGGGCAGTTCTTC.

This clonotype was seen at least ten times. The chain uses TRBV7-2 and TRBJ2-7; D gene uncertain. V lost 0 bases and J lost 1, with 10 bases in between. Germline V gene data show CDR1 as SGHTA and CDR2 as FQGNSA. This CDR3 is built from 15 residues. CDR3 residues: CASSLAHGISYEQYF. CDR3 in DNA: TGTGCCAGCAGCTTAGCGCATGGCATTTCCTACGAGCAGTACTTC. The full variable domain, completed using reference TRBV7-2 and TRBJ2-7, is GAGVSQSPSNKVTEKGKDVELRCDPISGHTALYWYRQSLGQGLEFLIYFQGNSAPDKSGLPSDRFSAERTGGSVSTLTIQRTQQEDSAVYLCASSLAHGISYEQYFGPGTRLTVT.

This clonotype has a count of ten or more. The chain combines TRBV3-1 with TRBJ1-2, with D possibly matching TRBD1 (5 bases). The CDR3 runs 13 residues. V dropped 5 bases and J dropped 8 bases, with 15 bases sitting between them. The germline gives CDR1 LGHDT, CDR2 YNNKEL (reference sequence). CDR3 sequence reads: CASSDRGFAGYTF. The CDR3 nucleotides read TGTGCCAGCAGCGACCGGGGGTTTGCCGGCTACACCTTC.

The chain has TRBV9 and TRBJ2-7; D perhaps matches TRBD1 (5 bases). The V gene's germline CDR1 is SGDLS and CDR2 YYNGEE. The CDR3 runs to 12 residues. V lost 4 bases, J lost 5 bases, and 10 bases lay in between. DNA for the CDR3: TGTGCCAGCAGCCCGGACAAGGACGAGCAGTACTTC. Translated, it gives CASSPDKDEQYF.

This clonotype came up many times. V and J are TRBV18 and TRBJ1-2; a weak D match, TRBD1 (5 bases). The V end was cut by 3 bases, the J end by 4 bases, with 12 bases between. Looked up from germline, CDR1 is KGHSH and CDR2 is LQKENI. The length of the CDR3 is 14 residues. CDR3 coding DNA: TGTGCCAGCTCACCCTCGGGACGGAGCTATGGCTACACCTTC. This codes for CASSPSGRSYGYTF. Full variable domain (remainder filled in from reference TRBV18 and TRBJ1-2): NAGVMQNPRHLVRRRGQEARLRCSPMKGHSHVYWYRQLPEEGLKFMVYLQKENIIDESGMPKERFSAEFPKEGPSILRIQQVVRGDSAAYFCASSPSGRSYGYTFGSGTRLTVV.

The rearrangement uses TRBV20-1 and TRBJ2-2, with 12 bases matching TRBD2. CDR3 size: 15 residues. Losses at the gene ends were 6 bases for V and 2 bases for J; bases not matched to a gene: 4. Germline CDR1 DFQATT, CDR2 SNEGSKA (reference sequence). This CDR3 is CSAVGLAGNTGELFF. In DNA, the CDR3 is TGCAGTGCCGTCGGACTAGCGGGAAACACCGGGGAGCTGTTTTTT.

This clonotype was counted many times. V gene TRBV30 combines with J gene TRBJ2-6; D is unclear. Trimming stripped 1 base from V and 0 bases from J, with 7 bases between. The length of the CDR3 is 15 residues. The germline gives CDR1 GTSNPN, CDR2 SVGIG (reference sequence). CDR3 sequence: CAWSGGFSGANVLTF. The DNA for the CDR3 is TGTGCCTGGAGTGGAGGTTTCTCTGGGGCCAACGTCCTGACTTTC.

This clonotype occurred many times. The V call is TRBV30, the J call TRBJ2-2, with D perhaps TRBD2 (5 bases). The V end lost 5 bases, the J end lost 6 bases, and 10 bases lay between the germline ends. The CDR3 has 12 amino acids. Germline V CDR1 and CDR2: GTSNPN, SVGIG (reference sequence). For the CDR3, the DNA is TGTGCCTGGGGGCTCGGGGCCGGGGAGCTGTTTTTT. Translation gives CAWGLGAGELFF. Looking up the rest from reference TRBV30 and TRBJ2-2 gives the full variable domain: SQTIHQWPATLVQPVGSPLSLECTVEGTSNPNLYWYRQAAGRGLQLLFYSVGIGQISSEVPQNLSASRPQDRQFILSSKKLLLSDSGFYLCAWGLGAGELFFGEGSRLTVL.

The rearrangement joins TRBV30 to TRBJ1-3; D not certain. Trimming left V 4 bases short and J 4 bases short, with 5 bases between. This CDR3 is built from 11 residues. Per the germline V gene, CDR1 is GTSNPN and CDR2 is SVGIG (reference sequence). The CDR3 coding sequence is TGTGCCTGGAAGTCGGGAAACACCATATATTTT. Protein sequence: CAWKSGNTIYF.

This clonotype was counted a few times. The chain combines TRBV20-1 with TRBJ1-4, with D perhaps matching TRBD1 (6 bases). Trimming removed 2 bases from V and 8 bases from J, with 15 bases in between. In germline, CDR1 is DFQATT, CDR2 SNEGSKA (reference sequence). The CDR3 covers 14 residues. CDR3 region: CSARKGQGTEKLFF. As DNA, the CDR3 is TGCAGTGCTAGAAAGGGACAAGGGACCGAAAAACTGTTTTTT.

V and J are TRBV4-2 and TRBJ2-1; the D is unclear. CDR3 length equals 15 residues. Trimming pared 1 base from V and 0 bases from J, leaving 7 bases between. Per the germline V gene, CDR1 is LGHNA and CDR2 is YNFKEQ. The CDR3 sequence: CASSQVGSSYNEQFF. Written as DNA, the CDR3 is TGTGCCAGCAGCCAAGTTGGCAGCTCCTACAATGAGCAGTTCTTC.

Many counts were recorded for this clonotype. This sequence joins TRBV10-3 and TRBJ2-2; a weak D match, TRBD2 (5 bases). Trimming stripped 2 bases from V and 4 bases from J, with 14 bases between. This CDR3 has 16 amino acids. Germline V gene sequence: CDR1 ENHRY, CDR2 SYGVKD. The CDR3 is CAISEGRVWLTGELFF. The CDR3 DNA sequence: TGTGCCATCAGTGAGGGGCGGGTTTGGCTCACCGGGGAGCTGTTTTTT.

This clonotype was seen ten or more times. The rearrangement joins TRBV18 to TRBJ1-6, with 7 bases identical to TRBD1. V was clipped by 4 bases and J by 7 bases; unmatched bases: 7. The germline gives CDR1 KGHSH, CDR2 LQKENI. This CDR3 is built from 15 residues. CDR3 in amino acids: CASSRLPGQNSPLHF. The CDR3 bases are TGTGCCAGCTCACGTCTTCCGGGACAGAATTCACCCCTCCACTTT.

The CDR3 region has the DNA TGTGCCAGCAGTCTTACAGGGGTAAATTCGGACACTGAAGCTTTCTTT. This gives the protein CASSLTGVNSDTEAFF. The J gene is TRBJ1-1, the V gene TRBV6-1; the match to TRBD1 covers 7 bases. Germline loops: CDR1 MNHNS, CDR2 SASEGT. V shed 5 bases and J 3 bases; nucleotides not matched to a gene: 12. The CDR3 sequence is 16 residues long.

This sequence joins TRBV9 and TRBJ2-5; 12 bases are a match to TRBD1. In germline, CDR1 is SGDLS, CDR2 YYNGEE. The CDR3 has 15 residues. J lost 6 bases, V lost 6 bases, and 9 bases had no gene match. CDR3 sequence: CASIPGQGAKKTQYF. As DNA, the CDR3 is TGTGCCAGCATCCCGGGACAGGGGGCCAAAAAGACCCAGTACTTC. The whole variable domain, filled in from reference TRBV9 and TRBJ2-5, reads DSGVTQTPKHLITATGQRVTLRCSPRSGDLSVYWYQQSLDQGLQFLIQYYNGEERAKGNILERFSAQQFPDLHSELNLSSLELGDSALYFCASIPGQGAKKTQYFGPGTRLLVL.